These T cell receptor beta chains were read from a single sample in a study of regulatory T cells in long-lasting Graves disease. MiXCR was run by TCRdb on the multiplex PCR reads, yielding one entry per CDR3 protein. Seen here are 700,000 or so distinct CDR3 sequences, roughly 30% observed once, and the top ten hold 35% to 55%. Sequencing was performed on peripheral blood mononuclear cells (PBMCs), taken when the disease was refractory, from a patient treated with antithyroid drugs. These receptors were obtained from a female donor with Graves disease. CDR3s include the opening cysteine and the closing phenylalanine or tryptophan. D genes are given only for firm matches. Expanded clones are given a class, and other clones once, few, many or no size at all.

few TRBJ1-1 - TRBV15 TGTGCCACCAGCAGCGACAGGCTGAACACTGAAGCTTTCTTT CATSSDRLNTEAFF
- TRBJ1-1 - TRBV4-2 TGTGCCAGCAGCCAAGGAAACACAGTGTATGGAGCTTTCTTT CASSQGNTVYGAFF
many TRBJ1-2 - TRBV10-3 TGTGCCATCAGTCAGGGAGGCTATGGCTACACCTTC CAISQGGYGYTF
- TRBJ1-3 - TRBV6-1 TGTGCCAGCAGTGAAGGTCTGACCTCTGGAAACACCATATATTTT CASSEGLTSGNTIYF
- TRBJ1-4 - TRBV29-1 TGCAGCGTTGAAGAGATAGAAGAAAAACTGTTTTTT CSVEEIEEKLFF
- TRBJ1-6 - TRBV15 TGTGCCACCAGCAGAGATCGGGTTACACCCCTCCACTTT CATSRDRVTPLHF
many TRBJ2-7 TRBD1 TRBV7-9 TGTGCCAGCAGCTTAGCCGGACAGGGGTACGAGCAGTACTTC CASSLAGQGYEQYF
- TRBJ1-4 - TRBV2 TGTGCCAGCCAGGATACGGGGCGAACTAATGAAAAACTGTTTTTT CASQDTGRTNEKLFF
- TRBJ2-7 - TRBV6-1 TGTGCCAGCAGACGGACTCACTCTCACGAGCAGTACTTC CASRRTHSHEQYF
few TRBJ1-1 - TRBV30 TGTGCCTGGAGTGCGAGCAGCAACACTGAAGCTTTCTTT CAWSASSNTEAFF
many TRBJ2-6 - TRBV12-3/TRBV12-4 TGTGCCAGCACTCAACAGCCCTCTGGGGCCAACGTCCTGACTTTC CASTQQPSGANVLTF
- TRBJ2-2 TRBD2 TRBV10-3 TGTGCCATCATGGGAGGGGCTAGCCCCACCGGGGAGCTGTTTTTT CAIMGGASPTGELFF
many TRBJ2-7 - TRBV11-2 TGTGCCAGCAGCTTAGCAGGGATCCTCTCCTACGAGCAGTACTTC CASSLAGILSYEQYF
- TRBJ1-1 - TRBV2 TGTGCCAGCAGTGAAGGGGGGCGAGGGTGGGGTACTGAAGCTTTCTTT CASSEGGRGWGTEAFF
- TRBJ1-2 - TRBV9 TGTGCCAGCAAGGTCCCCAGGGAAGACTACACCTTC CASKVPREDYTF
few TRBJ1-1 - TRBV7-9 TGTGCCAGCAGCCGAGACCCGAACACTGAAGCTTTCTTT CASSRDPNTEAFF
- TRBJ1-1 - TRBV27 TGTGCCAGCACCCCGACGTGGGGGACTGAAGCTTTCTTT CASTPTWGTEAFF
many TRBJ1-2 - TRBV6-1 TGTGCCAGCAGTGAGGTTGGGGGAGGGGGTTATGGCTACACCTTC CASSEVGGGGYGYTF
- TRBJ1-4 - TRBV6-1 TGTGCCAGCAGTGCTTCCTTCGGGGGATCGACTAATGAAAAACTGTTTTTT CASSASFGGSTNEKLFF
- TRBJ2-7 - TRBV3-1 TGTGCCAGCAGCCCTGGGACCTCCACAGGGAACGAGCAGTACTTC CASSPGTSTGNEQYF
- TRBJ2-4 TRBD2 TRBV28 TGTGCCGGCAGTTTAATGGGGAGGGGTGCCAAAAACATTCAGTACTTC CAGSLMGRGAKNIQYF
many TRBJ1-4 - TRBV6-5 TGTGCCAGCAGTTACTCGTCAGGGAACGGCGAAAAACTGTTTTTT CASSYSSGNGEKLFF